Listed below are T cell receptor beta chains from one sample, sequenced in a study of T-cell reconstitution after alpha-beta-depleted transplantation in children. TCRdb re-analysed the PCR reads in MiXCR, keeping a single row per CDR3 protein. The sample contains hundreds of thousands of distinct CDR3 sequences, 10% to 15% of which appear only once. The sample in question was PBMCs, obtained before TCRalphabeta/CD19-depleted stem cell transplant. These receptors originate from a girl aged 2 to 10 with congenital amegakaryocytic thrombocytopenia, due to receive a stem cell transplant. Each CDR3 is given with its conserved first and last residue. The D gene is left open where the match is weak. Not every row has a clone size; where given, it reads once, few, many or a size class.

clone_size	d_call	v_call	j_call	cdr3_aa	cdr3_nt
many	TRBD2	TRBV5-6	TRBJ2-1	CASSFSGEGLWNEQFF	TGTGCCAGCAGCTTTTCCGGGGAGGGATTATGGAATGAGCAGTTCTTC
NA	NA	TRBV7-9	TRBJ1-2	CATKGGNYGYTF	TGTGCCACAAAGGGGGGGAACTATGGCTACACCTTC
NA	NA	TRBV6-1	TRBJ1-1	CASIGDGITEAFF	TGTGCCAGCATTGGGGACGGAATCACTGAAGCTTTCTTT
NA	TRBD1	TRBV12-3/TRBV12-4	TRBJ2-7	CASMPRDRGSHEQYF	TGTGCCAGCATGCCCCGGGACAGGGGTTCCCACGAGCAGTACTTC
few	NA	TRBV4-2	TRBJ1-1	CASSQVNEAFF	TGTGCCAGCAGCCAAGTTAACGAAGCTTTCTTT
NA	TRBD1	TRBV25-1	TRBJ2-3	CASSEYLDRVDTQYF	TGTGCCAGCAGTGAATATCTGGACAGGGTCGATACGCAGTATTTT
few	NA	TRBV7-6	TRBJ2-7	CASSTQTPYEQYF	TGTGCCAGCAGCACCCAGACGCCCTACGAGCAGTACTTC
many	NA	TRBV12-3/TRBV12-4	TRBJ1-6	CASSPGTANSPLHF	TGTGCCAGCAGTCCTGGGACGGCTAATTCACCCCTCCACTTT
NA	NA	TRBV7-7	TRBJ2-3	CASSELSPGTDTQYF	TGTGCCAGCAGCGAATTGAGTCCCGGCACAGATACGCAGTATTTT
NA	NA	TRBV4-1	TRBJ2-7	CASSQESEIEQYF	TGCGCCAGCAGCCAAGAATCGGAGATCGAGCAGTACTTC
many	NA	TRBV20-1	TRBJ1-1	CSARDFRPDSYWGLYTEAFF	TGCAGTGCTAGAGATTTTAGGCCCGACAGCTATTGGGGTTTGTACACTGAAGCTTTCTTT
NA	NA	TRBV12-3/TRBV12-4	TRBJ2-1	CASRARGVGNEQFF	TGTGCCAGCAGGGCCCGCGGAGTGGGCAATGAGCAGTTCTTC
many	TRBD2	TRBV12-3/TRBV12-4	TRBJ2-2	CASSLAQFREVQTGELFF	TGTGCCAGCAGTTTAGCGCAATTTCGGGAGGTGCAAACCGGGGAGCTGTTTTTT
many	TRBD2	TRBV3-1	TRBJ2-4	CASSQNKGLAGIAKNIQYF	TGTGCCAGCAGCCAAAATAAAGGACTAGCGGGAATAGCCAAAAACATTCAGTACTTC
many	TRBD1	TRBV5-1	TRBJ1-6	CASSFNRGADSPLHF	TGCGCCAGCAGCTTTAACAGGGGAGCGGATTCACCCCTCCACTTT
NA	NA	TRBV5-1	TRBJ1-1	CASSLAAETEAFF	TGCGCCAGCAGCTTGGCCGCAGAAACTGAAGCTTTCTTT
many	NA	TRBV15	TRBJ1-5	CATSNRLDQPQHF	TGTGCCACCAGCAACAGGTTGGATCAGCCCCAGCATTTT
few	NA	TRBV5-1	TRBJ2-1	CASASAGSYEQFF	TGCGCCAGCGCCTCTGCGGGATCCTATGAGCAGTTCTTC
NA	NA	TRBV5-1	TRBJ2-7	CASSFVSEPYEQYF	TGCGCCAGCAGCTTTGTAAGCGAACCCTACGAGCAGTACTTC
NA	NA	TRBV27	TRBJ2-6	CASSLSTGPSGANVLTF	TGTGCCAGCAGTTTATCGACAGGTCCCTCTGGGGCCAACGTCCTGACTTTC
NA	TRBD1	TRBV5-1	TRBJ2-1	CASSWGTGTGLRNEQFF	TGCGCCAGCAGCTGGGGAACCGGGACAGGGTTGAGGAATGAGCAGTTCTTC
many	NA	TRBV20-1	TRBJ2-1	CSAGLTSGNEQFF	TGCAGTGCGGGACTCACAAGCGGCAATGAGCAGTTCTTC
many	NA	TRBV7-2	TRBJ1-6	CASSLTPLGSYNSPLHF	TGTGCCAGCAGCTTAACCCCGCTAGGGTCCTATAATTCACCCCTCCACTTT
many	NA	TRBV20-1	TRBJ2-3	CSASPGQFFALRTDTQYF	TGCAGTGCTAGCCCCGGACAGTTTTTCGCCCTTCGCACAGATACGCAGTATTTT
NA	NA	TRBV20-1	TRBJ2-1	CSARVPGEASEQFF	TGCAGTGCTAGAGTGCCCGGGGAAGCATCGGAGCAGTTCTTC
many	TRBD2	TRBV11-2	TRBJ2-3	CASSLYRDGPSGATQYF	TGTGCCAGCAGCTTATACCGGGACGGACCCAGCGGGGCTACGCAGTATTTT
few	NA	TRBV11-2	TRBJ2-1	CASSLLVRYNEQFF	TGTGCCAGCAGCTTATTGGTAAGGTACAATGAGCAGTTCTTC
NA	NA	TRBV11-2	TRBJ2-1	CASSSSPSDGQFF	TGTGCCAGCAGCTCATCCCCGTCCGATGGGCAGTTCTTC
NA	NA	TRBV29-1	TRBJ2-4	CSVVGRTRDIQYF	TGCAGCGTTGTAGGGCGGACAAGGGACATTCAGTACTTC
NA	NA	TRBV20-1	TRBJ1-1	CSARDYQSGRAFF	TGCAGTGCTAGAGATTATCAATCAGGGAGGGCTTTCTTT
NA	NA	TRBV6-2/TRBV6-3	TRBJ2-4	CASSYSGSAKNIQYF	TGTGCCAGCAGTTATAGTGGGAGCGCCAAAAACATTCAGTACTTC
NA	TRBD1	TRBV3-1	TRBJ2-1	CASSRQGKSGLVQFF	TGTGCCAGCAGTCGACAGGGGAAAAGTGGTTTAGTGCAGTTCTTC
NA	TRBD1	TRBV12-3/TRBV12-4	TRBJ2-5	CASSFGHAAGGGTQYF	TGTGCCAGCAGTTTTGGTCATGCGGCAGGGGGCGGAACCCAGTACTTC
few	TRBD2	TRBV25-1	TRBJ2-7	CASSSGRAVNEQYF	TGTGCCAGCAGTAGCGGGAGGGCCGTGAACGAGCAGTACTTC
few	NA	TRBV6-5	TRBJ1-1	CASSYGESTEAFF	TGTGCCAGCAGTTACGGGGAGTCCACTGAAGCTTTCTTT
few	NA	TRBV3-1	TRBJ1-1	CASSPLIGAIEAFF	TGTGCCAGCAGCCCCCTCATCGGCGCGATTGAAGCTTTCTTT
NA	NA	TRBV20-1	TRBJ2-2	CSATRTGELFF	TGCAGTGCTACCCGCACCGGGGAGCTGTTTTTT
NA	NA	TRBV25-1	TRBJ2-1	CASRATGRRDNEQFF	TGTGCCAGCAGGGCAACGGGACGTAGAGACAATGAGCAGTTCTTC
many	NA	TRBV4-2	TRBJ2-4	CASSQAKNIQYF	TGTGCCAGCAGCCAAGCCAAAAACATTCAGTACTTC
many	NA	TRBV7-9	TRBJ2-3	CASSAVHSFSTDTQYF	TGTGCCAGCAGCGCCGTTCACAGCTTCAGCACAGATACGCAGTATTTT
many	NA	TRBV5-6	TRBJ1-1	CASSLGGRGRRPEAFF	TGTGCCAGCAGCTTGGGTGGACGGGGCCGACGTCCTGAAGCTTTCTTT
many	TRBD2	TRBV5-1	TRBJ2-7	CASSILAGVPLEQYF	TGCGCCAGCAGCATCCTAGCGGGAGTGCCCCTCGAGCAGTACTTC